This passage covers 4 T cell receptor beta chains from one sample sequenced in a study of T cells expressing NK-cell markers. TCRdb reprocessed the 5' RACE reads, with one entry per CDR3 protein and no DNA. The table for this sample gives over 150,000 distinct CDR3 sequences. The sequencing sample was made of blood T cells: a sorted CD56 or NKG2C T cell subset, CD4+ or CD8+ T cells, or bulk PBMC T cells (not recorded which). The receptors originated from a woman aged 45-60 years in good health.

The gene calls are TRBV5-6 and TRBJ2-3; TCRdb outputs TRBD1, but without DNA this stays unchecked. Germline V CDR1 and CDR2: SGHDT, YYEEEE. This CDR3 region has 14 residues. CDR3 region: CASSSTGYTDTQYF.

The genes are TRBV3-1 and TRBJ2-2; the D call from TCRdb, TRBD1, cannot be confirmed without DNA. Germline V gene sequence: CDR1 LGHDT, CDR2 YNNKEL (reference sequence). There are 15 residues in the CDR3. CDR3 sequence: CASSPGTGETGELFF. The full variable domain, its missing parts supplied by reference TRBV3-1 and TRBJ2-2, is DTAVSQTPKYLVTQMGNDKSIKCEQNLGHDTMYWYKQDSKKFLKIMFSYNNKELIINETVPNRFSPKSPDKAHLNLHINSLELGDSAVYFCASSPGTGETGELFFGEGSRLTVL.

This CDR3 is CASSMTSGYGDTQYF. This sequence joins TRBV12-3 or TRBV12-4 and TRBJ2-3; lacking DNA, the TRBD2 call made by TCRdb goes unchecked. The CDR3 sequence is 15 residues long.

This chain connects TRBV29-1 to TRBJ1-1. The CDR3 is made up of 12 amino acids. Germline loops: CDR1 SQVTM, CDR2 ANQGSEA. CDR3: CSTDFGGSEAFF.